These 10 T cell receptor beta chains were all obtained from the same sample, sequenced in a study of cytomegalovirus exposure and HLA in healthy donors. The PCR was carried out with 60 Vbeta primers and 13 Jbeta primers. Assay: immunoSEQ multiplex PCR; the TCRdb copy retains only in-frame clones and omits some. The sample lists under 200,000 clones, more than 70% occurring once. Sequences were obtained from PBMCs. Source of these receptors: a woman aged 40 to 50 in good health and CMV-seropositive.

The CDR3 DNA is TGTGCCAGCAGCTTAGACCGGGACAGGGGCCCTACGGGCTTTGAAAAACTGTTTTTT. The encoded protein is CASSLDRDRGPTGFEKLFF. The chain recombines TRBV7-9 with TRBJ1-4, with 10 positions matching TRBD1. The CDR3 spans 19 residues. CDR1 and CDR2 (germline): SEHNR, FQNEAQ (reference sequence). The V gene end was trimmed by 1 base and the J gene end by 7 bases; junction bases not matched to a gene: 15.

The chain joins TRBV7-6 to TRBJ2-2, with 12 positions matching TRBD2. Germline V gene lookup returns CDR1 SGHVS and CDR2 FNYEAQ. The length of the CDR3 is 16 residues. V dropped 5 bases and J dropped 3; count of bases not matched to a gene: 4. CDR3 sequence reads: CASSPGLAGHTGELFF. CDR3 nucleotides: TGTGCCAGCAGCCCCGGACTAGCGGGACACACCGGGGAGCTGTTTTTT.

The chain combines TRBV4-2 with TRBJ1-1; TRBD1 matches 7 bases. Losses at the gene ends were 0 bases for V and 1 base for J; bases not matched to a gene: 8. CDR1 and CDR2 from the germline V gene are LGHNA and YNFKEQ. The CDR3 is 17 residues long. CDR3 sequence: CASSQDRGTATNTEAFF. The CDR3 nucleotides read TGTGCCAGCAGCCAAGATCGGGGGACAGCCACGAACACTGAAGCTTTCTTT.

The chain is built from TRBV30 and TRBJ1-5; 8 bases match TRBD1. The CDR3 totals 14 residues. V shed 1 base, J shed 4 bases, and the junction held 3 bases outside the gene matches. Germline CDR1 and CDR2: GTSNPN and SVGIG (reference sequence). The CDR3 here is CAWSGRGPNQPQHF. The CDR3 nucleotides read TGTGCCTGGAGTGGCAGGGGGCCTAATCAGCCCCAGCATTTT. Full variable domain (outside the CDR3, taken from reference TRBV30 and TRBJ1-5): SQTIHQWPATLVQPVGSPLSLECTVEGTSNPNLYWYRQAAGRGLQLLFYSVGIGQISSEVPQNLSASRPQDRQFILSSKKLLLSDSGFYLCAWSGRGPNQPQHFGDGTRLSIL.

The rearrangement uses TRBV30 and TRBJ2-7; D gene uncertain. This CDR3 is built from 13 residues. Germline CDR1 GTSNPN, CDR2 SVGIG (reference sequence). Trimming cost V 2 bases and J 2 bases, with 10 bases left between them. The CDR3, as DNA: TGTGCCTGGAGTAAGCTAGAGACCTACGAGCAGTACTTC. This encodes CAWSKLETYEQYF.

V is TRBV5-1 and J is TRBJ2-3; no clear D. Deletions cut 1 base from V and 4 bases from J, with 7 bases between. Germline V CDR1 and CDR2: SGHRS, YFSETQ. The CDR3 consists of 13 residues. The CDR3 loop reads CASSLSLADTQYF. For the CDR3, the DNA is TGCGCCAGCAGCTTGAGTTTAGCAGATACGCAGTATTTT.

The rearrangement joins TRBV6-5 to TRBJ1-1; weak D call: TRBD1 (6 bases). The CDR3 loop spans 16 amino acids. CDR1 and CDR2 from the germline V gene are MNHEY and SVGAGI. Between the trimmed V and J ends, which lost 2 bases and 6 bases, there was a span of 19 bases. DNA for the CDR3: TGTGCCAGCAGTTACGCCTGGGGGCGAGAGGGGGCTGAAGCTTTCTTT. Protein: CASSYAWGREGAEAFF.

The chain joins TRBV11-2 to TRBJ2-1; D is perhaps TRBD1 (6 bases). This CDR3 comprises 15 residues. Germline-derived CDR1 and CDR2 are SGHAT and FQNNGV. V was shortened by 9 bases and J by 12 bases, with 27 bases between the two germline ends. This chain's CDR3 is CASGQTGSVGVGQFF. The CDR3 region has the DNA TGTGCCAGTGGCCAGACAGGAAGTGTGGGAGTGGGGCAGTTCTTC.

The chain is built from TRBV5-8 and TRBJ2-1; 7 positions agree with TRBD1. CDR3 size: 13 residues. The junction had 7 bases not matched to a gene; V was cut back by 3 bases and J by 10 bases. Germline values: CDR1 SGHTS, CDR2 YDEGEE. Here the CDR3 DNA reads TGTGCCAGCAGCTCGGGACAGACGCGGGAGCAGTTCTTC. Translated: CASSSGQTREQFF.

The chain recombines TRBV7-2 with TRBJ2-1; 9 positions agree with TRBD2. The CDR3 totals 16 residues. V gave up 5 bases and J gave up 4 bases; unmatched junction bases: 9. Germline CDR1 and CDR2: SGHTA and FQGNSA. This CDR3 is CASSLTLAGGYNEQFF. As DNA, the CDR3 is TGTGCCAGCAGCCTAACTCTGGCGGGAGGGTACAATGAGCAGTTCTTC.